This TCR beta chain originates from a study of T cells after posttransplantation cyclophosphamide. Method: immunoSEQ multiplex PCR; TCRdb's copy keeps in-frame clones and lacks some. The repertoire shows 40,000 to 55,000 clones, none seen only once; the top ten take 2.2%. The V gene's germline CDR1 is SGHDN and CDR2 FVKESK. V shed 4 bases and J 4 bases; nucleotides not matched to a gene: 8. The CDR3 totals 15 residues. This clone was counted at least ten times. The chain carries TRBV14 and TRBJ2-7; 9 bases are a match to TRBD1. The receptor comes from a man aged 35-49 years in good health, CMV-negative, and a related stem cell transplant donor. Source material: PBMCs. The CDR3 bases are TGTGCCAGCAGCCTTCGCCCGGGACAGGGTTACGAGCAGTACTTC. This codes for CASSLRPGQGYEQYF.